The sequence of this T cell receptor (beta chain) was determined in a study of blood T cell repertoires in COVID-19. This CDR3 has 15 amino acids. Germline values: CDR1 MNHNS, CDR2 SASEGT. V was clipped by 1 base and J by 9 bases, with 16 bases between them. Assay: immunoSEQ multiplex PCR; the TCRdb copy retains only in-frame clones and omits some. The sample lists about 370,000 clones, 80% to 90% seen once, with about 2.9% in the top ten. The sequencing sample was made of peripheral blood. This chain connects TRBV6-1 to TRBJ1-5; unclear D gene. This clonotype originated in a young woman with COVID-19, enrolled during active disease. The CDR3 reads CASSEEGSRGAPQHF. CDR3 bases: TGTGCCAGCAGTGAAGAAGGCTCCCGGGGTGCGCCCCAGCATTTT.